The 32 T cell receptor beta chains below all came from one sample that was sequenced in a study of blood T cell repertoires in COVID-19. Assay used: immunoSEQ multiplex PCR; TCRdb lists only in-frame clones, some missing. This sample has roughly 180,000 clones; approximately 82% occur once, and the top ten carry approximately 10%. Sample: peripheral blood. Receptors originate from a woman of 80 years or more with active or convalescent COVID-19.

This chain links TRBV20-1 with TRBJ2-7; D is ambiguous. Trimming removed 3 bases at V and 3 bases at J, with 15 bases between. Germline V gene data show CDR1 as DFQATT and CDR2 as SNEGSKA (reference sequence). The CDR3 consists of 14 residues. The CDR3 loop is CSASGSRSYYEQYF. The CDR3 DNA sequence: TGCAGTGCTAGTGGATCCCGGAGCTACTACGAGCAGTACTTC.

V usage is TRBV5-1 and J usage is TRBJ1-1; D unresolved. Germline CDR1 is SGHRS and CDR2 is YFSETQ. The CDR3 runs to 18 residues. Between the trimmed V and J ends, which lost 1 base and 5 bases, there was a span of 24 bases. The DNA for the CDR3 is TGCGCCAGCAGCTTGACTGGTTTCGGGGTCAAACCTGGGACTGAAGCTTTCTTT. It encodes CASSLTGFGVKPGTEAFF.

This clone occurred a few times. This sequence joins TRBV5-1 and TRBJ2-5; the D gene is possibly TRBD2 (5 bases). V was trimmed by 6 bases and J by 2 bases, leaving 14 bases between them. There are 14 residues in the CDR3. CDR1 and CDR2 from the germline V gene are SGHRS and YFSETQ. CDR3 DNA: TGCGCCAGCAAACCTACGGGGATACAAGAGACCCAGTACTTC. Its protein is CASKPTGIQETQYF.

CDR3: CASSNLDRELESLTF. The DNA of the CDR3 is TGTGCCAGCAGTAATCTTGACAGGGAGCTCGAGTCTCTAACCTTC. The chain carries TRBV6-5 and TRBJ1-2, with 7 bases matching TRBD1. Germline CDR1 and CDR2: MNHEY and SVGAGI. This CDR3 is 15 amino acids long. Trimming cost V 5 bases and J 14 bases; bases outside gene matches: 20.

The chain uses TRBV19 and TRBJ2-7, with TRBD1 as a possible D gene (7 bases). The CDR3 has 15 amino acids. V lost 0 bases to trimming and J lost 6 bases, with 15 bases between them. Germline V gene data show CDR1 as LNHDA and CDR2 as SQIVND (reference sequence). CDR3 coding DNA: TGTGCCAGTAGTATAGATCTAGCCCAGGGGGGCGAGCAGTACTTC. Protein: CASSIDLAQGGEQYF. Full variable domain (remainder filled in from reference TRBV19 and TRBJ2-7): DGGITQSPKYLFRKEGQNVTLSCEQNLNHDAMYWYRQDPGQGLRLIYYSQIVNDFQKGDIAEGYSVSREKKESFPLTVTSAQKNPTAFYLCASSIDLAQGGEQYFGPGTRLTVT.

This clone was picked up a small number of times. The rearrangement joins TRBV2 to TRBJ1-3, with 7 positions matching TRBD1. J was trimmed by 2 bases and V by 4 bases; bases with no gene match: 5. This CDR3 has 15 residues. Germline-derived CDR1 and CDR2 are SNHLY and FYNNEI. The CDR3 nucleotides are TGTGCCAGCAGTGTTTACAGGGGAACTGGAAACACCATATATTTT. It is translated as CASSVYRGTGNTIYF.

This clone was seen at least ten times. The chain links TRBV7-9 to TRBJ2-7; the D gene is possibly TRBD1 (6 bases). Per germline, CDR1 SEHNR and CDR2 FQNEAQ (reference sequence). V lost 1 base and J 0 bases, leaving 10 bases between the germline ends. This CDR3 has 15 residues. The CDR3 DNA reads as TGTGCCAGCAGCTTAGGGGGGCGGACCTCCTACGAGCAGTACTTC. This translates into CASSLGGRTSYEQYF.

This clone was observed a single time. The rearrangement uses TRBV25-1 and TRBJ2-7; 10 bases are a match to TRBD1. The CDR3 length is 13 residues. After removal of 8 bases from V and 4 bases from J, the junction contained 5 bases not matched to a gene. The germline V gene has CDR1 MGHDK and CDR2 SYGVNS. CDR3 DNA sequence: TGTGCCAGCTCTAGACAGGGGGCGTACGAGCAGTACTTC. It yields the protein CASSRQGAYEQYF.

This rearrangement joins TRBV29-1 to TRBJ2-1; the match to TRBD2 covers 7 bases. The CDR3 runs to 13 residues. Germline values: CDR1 SQVTM, CDR2 ANQGSEA. The V segment lost 5 bases and the J segment 4 bases; nucleotides outside the gene matches: 5. DNA of the CDR3: TGCAGCGTTCGGCGCGGGAGTTACAATGAGCAGTTCTTC. It encodes CSVRRGSYNEQFF.

CDR3 sequence: CASSVGSSGGSAQYF. As DNA, the CDR3 is TGTGCCAGCAGCGTAGGGTCTAGCGGAGGTAGTGCGCAGTATTTT. The V and J genes are TRBV9 and TRBJ2-3; TRBD2 matches 7 bases. The CDR3 has 15 residues. CDR1 is SGDLS and CDR2 is YYNGEE in the germline V gene. Losses at the gene ends were 0 bases for V and 10 bases for J; bases not matched to a gene: 11.

CDR3 nucleotides: TGTGCCAGTAGTCTTACCCCTAGCGGGAAGGTGACAGATACGCAGTATTTT. Its translation: CASSLTPSGKVTDTQYF. The V gene is TRBV19, the J gene TRBJ2-3, with TRBD2 matching 9 bases. V lost 5 bases and J lost 3; bases outside the gene matches: 12. Germline V gene data show CDR1 as LNHDA and CDR2 as SQIVND (reference sequence). This CDR3 has 17 residues.

The V call is TRBV7-3, the J call TRBJ1-1, with 8 positions matching TRBD1. Germline CDR1 and CDR2: SGHTA and FQGTGA. The CDR3 runs 16 residues. The trim removed 0 bases at V and 4 bases at J, leaving 7 bases unmatched. The CDR3 spells CASSLTLVDRGTEAFF. CDR3 nucleotides: TGTGCCAGCAGCTTAACGTTGGTCGACAGGGGCACTGAAGCTTTCTTT.

This CDR3 reads CASSINQGGETQYF. The CDR3 DNA sequence: TGTGCCAGTAGTATAAACCAGGGCGGAGAGACCCAGTACTTC. The chain recombines TRBV19 with TRBJ2-5; D is perhaps TRBD1 (5 bases). CDR1 is LNHDA, CDR2 SQIVND, per germline (reference sequence). The CDR3 contains 14 residues. The V gene lost 2 bases and the J gene lost 4 bases, with 11 bases spanning the gap.

The rearrangement links TRBV12-3 or TRBV12-4 to TRBJ1-1; TRBD1 matches 9 bases. This CDR3 spans 13 amino acids. J was trimmed by 5 bases and V by 6 bases; bases with no gene match: 4. The CDR3 DNA is TGTGCCAGCAGCCCCGGGACAGGGACTGAAGCTTTCTTT. This encodes CASSPGTGTEAFF.

The gene calls are TRBV7-3 and TRBJ1-4; TRBD1 matches 11 bases. The CDR3 consists of 14 residues. CDR1 and CDR2 (germline): SGHTA, FQGTGA. The ends lost 8 bases at V and 8 bases at J; junction bases unmatched: 7. CDR3 coding DNA: TGTGCCAGCGATGACCGGGACAGGGGGGAAAAACTGTTTTTT. It codes for CASDDRDRGEKLFF. Supplemented by reference TRBV7-3 and TRBJ1-4, the full variable domain reads GAGVSQTPSNKVTEKGKYVELRCDPISGHTALYWYRQSLGQGPEFLIYFQGTGAADDSGLPNDRFFAVRPEGSVSTLKIQRTERGDSAVYLCASDDRDRGEKLFFGSGTQLSVL.

The chain recombines TRBV25-1 with TRBJ1-2; D not resolved. The V and J ends lost 2 bases and 3 bases respectively, with 7 bases between them. The CDR3 has 13 amino acids. Germline V gene lookup returns CDR1 MGHDK and CDR2 SYGVNS. CDR3 amino acids: CASSENTDYGYTF. The DNA of the CDR3 is TGTGCCAGCAGTGAAAATACGGACTATGGCTACACCTTC.

This chain links TRBV19 with TRBJ2-3; 12 bases fit TRBD2. Germline V lookup: CDR1 LNHDA, CDR2 SQIVND (reference sequence). J lost 3 bases, V lost 3 bases, and 7 bases had no gene match. The CDR3 totals 17 residues. The CDR3 nucleotides read TGTGCCAGTAGTATGGCGGCTAGCGGGAGGGCAACAGATACGCAGTATTTT. This gives the protein CASSMAASGRATDTQYF.

V gene TRBV5-1 combines with J gene TRBJ2-1, with TRBD2 matching 11 bases. V lost 0 bases to trimming and J lost 6 bases; unmatched junction nucleotides: 2. The CDR3 sequence is 15 residues long. Germline V lookup: CDR1 SGHRS, CDR2 YFSETQ. The CDR3 spells CASSLVLAGVNEQFF. In DNA, the CDR3 is TGCGCCAGCAGCTTGGTACTAGCGGGAGTCAATGAGCAGTTCTTC.

The V call is TRBV2, the J call TRBJ2-3; unclear D gene. The germline V gene has CDR1 SNHLY and CDR2 FYNNEI. The V and J ends lost 5 bases and 0 bases respectively, with 3 bases between them. The CDR3 covers 12 residues. The CDR3 sequence is CASSSSTDTQYF. The CDR3 DNA follows: TGTGCCAGCAGTTCTAGCACAGATACGCAGTATTTT.

V usage is TRBV5-4 and J usage is TRBJ1-1; D gene ambiguous. Trimming stripped 0 bases from V and 2 bases from J, with 8 bases between. The CDR3 extends over 14 amino acids. Germline V gene data show CDR1 as SGHNT and CDR2 as YYREEE (reference sequence). The CDR3 protein is CASSLEAGNTEAFF. For the CDR3, the DNA is TGTGCCAGCAGCTTGGAGGCAGGAAACACTGAAGCTTTCTTT.

This chain joins TRBV10-3 and TRBJ2-2, with a tentative D call TRBD1 (5 bases). The germline V gene has CDR1 ENHRY and CDR2 SYGVKD. This CDR3 has 13 residues. V was shortened by 5 bases and J by 2 bases, with 6 bases between the two germline ends. The CDR3 nucleotides are TGTGCCATCAGTAGGGGAAACACCGGGGAGCTGTTTTTT. This codes for CAISRGNTGELFF.

This CDR3 reads CSVTPADTQYF. The CDR3, as DNA: TGCAGCGTTACTCCGGCAGATACGCAGTATTTT. The chain links TRBV29-1 to TRBJ2-3; D gene ambiguous. The germline V gene encodes CDR1 SQVTM and CDR2 ANQGSEA. Between the trimmed V and J ends, which lost 5 bases and 4 bases, there was a span of 7 bases. CDR3 length: 11 residues.

CDR3 sequence (DNA): TGTGCCAGCTCACCACCAACAGGGGGCTCTGGAAACACCATATATTTT. The encoded protein is CASSPPTGGSGNTIYF. V and J are TRBV18 and TRBJ1-3; 8 nucleotides match TRBD1. The CDR3 length is 16 residues. With 0 bases clipped from V and 0 bases from J, the junction kept 1 base outside the gene matches. Germline lookup yields CDR1 KGHSH and CDR2 LQKENI.

The chain employs TRBV6-5 and TRBJ2-7, with a weak D call TRBD1 (6 bases). The germline V and J ends were trimmed by 5 bases and 3 bases, with 17 bases remaining between them. Germline V lookup: CDR1 MNHEY, CDR2 SVGAGI. This CDR3 contains 15 residues. The CDR3 bases are TGTGCCAGCAGTCCCCAGGGGTCCAGCTACTACGAGCAGTACTTC. Protein: CASSPQGSSYYEQYF.

This chain joins TRBV10-3 and TRBJ1-1, with a tentative D call TRBD1 (5 bases). The CDR3 totals 14 residues. The germline gives CDR1 ENHRY, CDR2 SYGVKD. V lost 3 bases to trimming and J lost 10 bases, with 18 bases between them. Here the CDR3 reads CAISDGPGGGGAFF. The CDR3 nucleotides read TGTGCCATCAGTGATGGTCCGGGGGGTGGCGGAGCTTTCTTT.

This chain uses TRBV6-6 with TRBJ1-5; D call uncertain. This CDR3 has 14 residues. From germline, CDR1 is MNHNY and CDR2 SVGAGI (reference sequence). Trimming shortened V by 7 bases and J by 6 bases, and 16 bases separated the two germline ends. The CDR3 DNA is TGTGCCAGCACCCTTGCGGAATCGGGTCAGCCCCAGCATTTT. Translated, it gives CASTLAESGQPQHF.

The chain combines TRBV7-2 with TRBJ2-5; 10 positions agree with TRBD1. With 4 bases clipped from V and 9 bases from J, the junction kept 8 bases outside the gene matches. This CDR3 comprises 14 residues. Germline CDR1 reads SGHTA; CDR2 reads FQGNSA. The CDR3 coding sequence is TGTGCCAGCAGCTACCGGGACAGGGGAACGGCCCAGTACTTC. It is translated as CASSYRDRGTAQYF.

This clone was counted only a few times. The chain recombines TRBV20-1 with TRBJ2-1, with 7 nucleotides matching TRBD1. V lost 0 bases, J lost 14 bases, and 4 bases stayed unmatched. Looked up from germline, CDR1 is DFQATT and CDR2 is SNEGSKA (reference sequence). This CDR3 region has 11 residues. In DNA form, the CDR3 reads TGCAGTGCTAGAGATCCTACAGGGGAGTTCTTC. The encoded protein is CSARDPTGEFF.

The chain carries TRBV27 and TRBJ1-6, with D perhaps TRBD1 (5 bases). The germline gives CDR1 MNHEY, CDR2 SMNVEV (reference sequence). The CDR3 runs 14 residues. The germline V and J ends were trimmed by 7 bases and 5 bases, with 12 bases remaining between them. CDR3 residues: CASTRDINNSPLHF. The CDR3 nucleotides are TGTGCCAGCACCAGGGATATCAATAATTCACCCCTCCACTTT.

CDR3 in DNA: TGTGCCAGCAGCTTGGGACTAGCGGGAGTTACAGATACGCAGTATTTT. Translating it yields CASSLGLAGVTDTQYF. The chain carries TRBV5-4 and TRBJ2-3; TRBD2 aligns across 12 bases. The CDR3 spans 16 residues. With 0 bases clipped from V and 3 bases from J, the junction kept 2 bases outside the gene matches. CDR1 SGHNT and CDR2 YYREEE come from the germline V gene (reference sequence).

V gene TRBV28 combines with J gene TRBJ1-5; 9 bases fit TRBD1. With 4 bases clipped from V and 7 bases from J, the junction kept 5 bases outside the gene matches. CDR1 is MDHEN and CDR2 is SYDVKM in the germline V gene. This CDR3 region has 14 residues. CDR3 sequence (DNA): TGTGCCAGCAGTTGGGACAGGGCGGTACAGCCCCAGCATTTT. It encodes CASSWDRAVQPQHF.

V usage is TRBV4-1 and J usage is TRBJ2-7; TRBD2 aligns across 7 bases. V was pared by 1 base and J by 4 bases, with 7 bases of the junction left unmatched. CDR3 length equals 15 residues. Germline V gives CDR1 MGHRA, CDR2 YSYEKL. The CDR3 DNA is TGCGCCAGCAGCCAAGTGGGAGCGGGGCTTTACGAGCAGTACTTC. Translating gives CASSQVGAGLYEQYF.